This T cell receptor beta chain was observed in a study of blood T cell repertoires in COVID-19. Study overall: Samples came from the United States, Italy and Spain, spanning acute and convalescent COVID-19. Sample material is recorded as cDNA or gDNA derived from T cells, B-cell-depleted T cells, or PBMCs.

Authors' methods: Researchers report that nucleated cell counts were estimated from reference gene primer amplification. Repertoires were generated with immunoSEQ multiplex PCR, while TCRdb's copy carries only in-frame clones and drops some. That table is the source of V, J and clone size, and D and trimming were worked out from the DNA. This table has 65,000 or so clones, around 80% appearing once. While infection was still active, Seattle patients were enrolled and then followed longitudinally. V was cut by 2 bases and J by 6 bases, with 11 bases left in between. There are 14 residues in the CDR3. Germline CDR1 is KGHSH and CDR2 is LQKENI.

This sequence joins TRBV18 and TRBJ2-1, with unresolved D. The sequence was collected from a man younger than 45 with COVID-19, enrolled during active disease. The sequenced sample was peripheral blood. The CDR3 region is CASSPGATSNEQFF. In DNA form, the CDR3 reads TGTGCCAGCTCACCAGGTGCTACGTCCAATGAGCAGTTCTTC.